A single sample gave rise to the 8 T cell receptor beta chains below, sequenced in a study of blood T cells in healthy people across ages (dated by TCRdb to the mid-2010s). The library was prepared using 5' RACE. Sequencing instrument: Illumina HiSeq 2500. A second PCR of 7 to 11 cycles was performed with a sample-barcoded 5' primer and a J-beta primer mix. The public reads were run again by TCRdb, first through fastp at Q25 and then through MiXCR, and only productive beta chains were kept. Entries are consolidated by CDR3 protein sequence, retaining the most common genes and DNA. Present in this sample are roughly 1,100,000 distinct CDR3 sequences, 25% of which were seen just once. The ten biggest clones cover about 0.72% of the sample. The same specimen was also included in a second study, on T cells of mothers and their children.

Sequences were obtained from blood. The source of these receptors is a girl between 2 and 10 years old in good health.

This clonotype was counted a few times. V usage is TRBV4-2 and J usage is TRBJ1-5, with D possibly being TRBD1 (5 bases). Deletions cut 4 bases from V and 5 bases from J, with 12 bases between. This CDR3 spans 14 amino acids. Looked up from germline, CDR1 is LGHNA and CDR2 is YNFKEQ. CDR3 coding DNA: TGTGCCAGCAGCCCCCGGGACCGAGATCAGCCCCAGCATTTT. Amino acids: CASSPRDRDQPQHF.

The rearrangement joins TRBV12-3 or TRBV12-4 to TRBJ1-2, with TRBD1 matching 9 bases. V lost 4 bases, J lost 5 bases, and 5 bases stayed unmatched. The CDR3 totals 14 residues. CDR3 amino acids: CASSWSGQGYGYTF. CDR3 in DNA: TGTGCCAGCAGTTGGTCGGGACAGGGTTATGGCTACACCTTC.

In its sample, this clonotype was seen a few times. The V call is TRBV29-1, the J call TRBJ2-7; D remains ambiguous. The end of the DNA is better explained by TRBJ2-1, so the J call may be wrong. Germline values: CDR1 SQVTM, CDR2 ANQGSEA. The length of the CDR3 is 14 residues. The CDR3 DNA follows: TGCAGCGTTGAAAATTTTGGTAGTTACAATGAGCAGTTCTTC. It translates to CSVENFGSYNEQFF.

This clonotype was counted only a few times. The V and J genes are TRBV4-1 and TRBJ2-5; 7 nucleotides line up with TRBD1. Germline CDR1 reads MGHRA; CDR2 reads YSYEKL. V shed 4 bases and J 6 bases; nucleotides not matched to a gene: 14. The CDR3 spans 16 residues. CDR3 protein: CASSPSENRGRKTQYF. The CDR3 DNA reads as TGCGCCAGCAGCCCGTCCGAAAACAGGGGACGGAAGACCCAGTACTTC.

Concerning this clonotype itself: As the CDR3 is not closed by the conserved phenylalanine or tryptophan, this likely results from a read error. V and J are TRBV6-2 or TRBV6-3 and TRBJ1-2; D is possibly TRBD1 (5 bases). V dropped 6 bases and J dropped 4 bases, with 9 bases sitting between them. CDR3 size: 12 residues. The germline gives CDR1 MNHEY, CDR2 SVGEGT. The CDR3: CASSGRAYGYTL. CDR3 nucleotides: TGTGCCAGCAGCGGCAGGGCCTATGGCTACACCTTA.

This clonotype was detected only a few times. The chain is built from TRBV29-1 and TRBJ2-1; the D is unclear. CDR3 length equals 13 residues. Germline values: CDR1 SQVTM, CDR2 ANQGSEA. Trimming cost V 7 bases and J 7 bases, with 17 bases left between them. This CDR3 reads CSELQLMGNEQFF. The CDR3 DNA sequence: TGCAGCGAGTTACAACTCATGGGGAATGAGCAGTTCTTC.

The V gene is TRBV4-1, the J gene TRBJ2-7; D possibly corresponds to TRBD2 (6 bases). Germline V gives CDR1 MGHRA, CDR2 YSYEKL. The CDR3 consists of 15 residues. V was shortened by 1 base and J by 6 bases, with 16 bases between the two germline ends. The CDR3 region is CASSQVGGMQVEQYF. CDR3 coding DNA: TGCGCCAGCAGCCAAGTAGGAGGGATGCAAGTCGAGCAGTACTTC.

The chain recombines TRBV7-9 with TRBJ2-3, with 10 bases fitting TRBD2. The CDR3 sequence is 13 residues long. The V segment lost 10 bases and the J segment 3 bases; nucleotides outside the gene matches: 4. Germline-derived CDR1 and CDR2 are SEHNR and FQNEAQ (reference sequence). CDR3 protein: CAIPSGSTDTQYF. The CDR3 DNA sequence: TGTGCCATTCCTAGCGGGAGTACAGATACGCAGTATTTT.